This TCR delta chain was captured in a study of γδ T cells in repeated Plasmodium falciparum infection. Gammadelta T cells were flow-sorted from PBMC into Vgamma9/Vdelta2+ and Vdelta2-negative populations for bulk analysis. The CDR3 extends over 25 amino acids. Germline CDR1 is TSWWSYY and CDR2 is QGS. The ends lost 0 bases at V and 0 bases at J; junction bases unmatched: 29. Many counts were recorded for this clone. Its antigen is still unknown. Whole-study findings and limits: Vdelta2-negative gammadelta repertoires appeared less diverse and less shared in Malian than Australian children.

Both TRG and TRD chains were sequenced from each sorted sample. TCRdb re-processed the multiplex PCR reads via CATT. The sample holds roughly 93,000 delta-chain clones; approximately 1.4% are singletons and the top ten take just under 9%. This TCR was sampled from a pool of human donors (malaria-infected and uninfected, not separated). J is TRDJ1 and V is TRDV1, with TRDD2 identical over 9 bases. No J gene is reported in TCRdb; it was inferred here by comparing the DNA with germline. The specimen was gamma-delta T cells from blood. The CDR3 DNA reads TGTGCTCTTGGGGAACTAGGGACCTTCCTACCCAGGGGGGAGAAAGGGGGCCTGTACACCGATAAACTCATCTTT. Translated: CALGELGTFLPRGEKGGLYTDKLIF.